A selection of T cell receptor beta chains follows, all from one sample in a study of T cell responses to AZD1222 COVID-19 vaccine. Clones were read by immunoSEQ multiplex PCR, and TCRdb kept only the in-frame ones, dropping some. Among under 70,000 clones listed, more than 65% were seen once. Sequenced here: peripheral blood, sampled on day 0 of MenACWY control vaccination. These receptors all stem from an adult in good health. CDR3s include the opening cysteine and the closing phenylalanine or tryptophan. A D gene is named only where the DNA matches it firmly. Clone sizes are given selectively: once, few, many, or a class where the clone is expanded.

>.|TRBV5-1|few|TRBJ1-2
CASSLGFNYGYTF
TGCGCCAGCAGCTTGGGCTTTAACTATGGCTACACCTTC
>.|TRBV5-4|.|TRBJ1-2
CASSVIHQTDYGYTF
TGTGCCAGCAGTGTAATACACCAAACCGACTATGGCTACACCTTC
>.|TRBV19|.|TRBJ1-5
CASSIVGTVNSNQPQHF
TGTGCCAGTAGTATAGTGGGGACGGTGAATAGCAATCAGCCCCAGCATTTT
>.|TRBV11-2|.|TRBJ1-6
CASSLGAPLHF
TGTGCCAGCAGCTTGGGGGCACCCCTCCACTTT
>.|TRBV7-2|.|TRBJ1-1
CASSPGWSGTEAFF
TGTGCCAGCAGCCCGGGGTGGTCGGGAACTGAAGCTTTCTTT
>.|TRBV12-5|.|TRBJ1-1
CASARGRRAFF
TGTGCTAGTGCTCGGGGCAGAAGGGCTTTCTTT
>.|TRBV29-1|few|TRBJ2-2
CSVGQPGELFF
TGCAGCGTTGGCCAACCCGGGGAGCTGTTTTTT
>TRBD2|TRBV7-2|.|TRBJ2-5
CASSWGGDQETQYF
TGTGCCAGCAGCTGGGGGGGGGACCAAGAGACCCAGTACTTC
>.|TRBV19|.|TRBJ2-7
CASSSPTRSPNSYEQYF
TGTGCCAGTAGTAGCCCTACAAGGTCTCCAAACTCCTACGAGCAGTACTTC
>.|TRBV7-8|.|TRBJ2-1
CASSNRVAYNEQFF
TGTGCCAGCAGCAACAGGGTAGCCTACAATGAGCAGTTCTTC
>.|TRBV9|.|TRBJ2-1
CASSVMSSYNEQFF
TGTGCCAGCAGCGTTATGAGCAGTTACAATGAGCAGTTCTTC
>.|TRBV19|.|TRBJ1-5
CASSGRENQPQHF
TGTGCCAGTAGTGGAAGGGAAAATCAGCCCCAGCATTTT
>.|TRBV5-5|once|TRBJ2-5
CASSIRGQETQYF
TGTGCCAGCAGCATCCGGGGCCAAGAGACCCAGTACTTC
>.|TRBV15|.|TRBJ1-5
CATSRDVEDQPQHF
TGTGCCACCAGCAGAGATGTGGAAGATCAGCCCCAGCATTTT
>.|TRBV2|.|TRBJ2-2
CASSEPRGGNTGELFF
TGTGCCAGCAGTGAACCCAGGGGCGGTAACACCGGGGAGCTGTTTTTT
>TRBD1|TRBV7-9|.|TRBJ1-6
CASSLGQNSPLHF
TGTGCCAGCAGCTTGGGACAGAATTCACCCCTCCACTTT
>TRBD1|TRBV7-9|.|TRBJ1-5
CASSSGTGGFEPQHF
TGTGCCAGCAGCTCCGGGACAGGGGGGTTTGAGCCCCAGCATTTT
>.|TRBV5-1|.|TRBJ2-1
CASPQRGGPFANEQFF
TGCGCCAGCCCCCAAAGGGGGGGGCCCTTTGCAAATGAGCAGTTCTTC
>.|TRBV2|.|TRBJ1-4
CASIQGLSEKLFF
TGTGCCAGCATACAGGGCCTGTCTGAAAAACTGTTTTTT
>TRBD1|TRBV3-1/TRBV3-2|.|TRBJ1-1
CASSQLQGADTEAFF
TGTGCCAGCAGCCAATTACAGGGGGCGGACACTGAAGCTTTCTTT